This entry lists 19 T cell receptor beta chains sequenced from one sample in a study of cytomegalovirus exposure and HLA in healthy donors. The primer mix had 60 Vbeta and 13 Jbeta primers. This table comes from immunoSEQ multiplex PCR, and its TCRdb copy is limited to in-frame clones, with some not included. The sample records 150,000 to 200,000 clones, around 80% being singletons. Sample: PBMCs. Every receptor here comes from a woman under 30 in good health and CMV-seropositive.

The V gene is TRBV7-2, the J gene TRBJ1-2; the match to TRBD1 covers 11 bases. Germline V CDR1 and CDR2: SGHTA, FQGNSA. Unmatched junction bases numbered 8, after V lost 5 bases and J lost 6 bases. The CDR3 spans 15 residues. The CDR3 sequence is CASSPRTGGYDGYTF. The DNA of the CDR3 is TGTGCCAGCAGCCCCCGGACAGGGGGCTATGATGGCTACACCTTC.

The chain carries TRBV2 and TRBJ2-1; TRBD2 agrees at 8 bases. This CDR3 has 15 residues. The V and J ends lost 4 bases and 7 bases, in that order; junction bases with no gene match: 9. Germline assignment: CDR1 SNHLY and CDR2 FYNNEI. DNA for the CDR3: TGTGCCAGCAGTGCGCCTGGACTAGCATTTAATGAGCAGTTCTTC. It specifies CASSAPGLAFNEQFF.

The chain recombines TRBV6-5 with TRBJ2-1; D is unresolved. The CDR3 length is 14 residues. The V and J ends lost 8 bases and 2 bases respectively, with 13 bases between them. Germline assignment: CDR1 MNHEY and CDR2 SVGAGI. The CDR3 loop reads CASSRLGPYNEQFF. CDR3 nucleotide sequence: TGTGCCAGCTCGCGGTTGGGTCCCTACAATGAGCAGTTCTTC.

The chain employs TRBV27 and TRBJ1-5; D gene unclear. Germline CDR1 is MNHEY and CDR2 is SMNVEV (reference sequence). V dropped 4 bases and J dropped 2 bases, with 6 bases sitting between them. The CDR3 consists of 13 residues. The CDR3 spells CASSYYGNQPQHF. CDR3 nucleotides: TGTGCCAGCAGTTACTACGGCAATCAGCCCCAGCATTTT.

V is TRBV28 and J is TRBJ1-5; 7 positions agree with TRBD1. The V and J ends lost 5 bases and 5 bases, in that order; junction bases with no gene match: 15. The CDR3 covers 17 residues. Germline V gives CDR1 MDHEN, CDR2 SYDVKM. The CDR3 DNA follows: TGTGCCAGCAGTCAATTTAAGACAGGGTATTTGGATCAGCCCCAGCATTTT. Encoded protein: CASSQFKTGYLDQPQHF.

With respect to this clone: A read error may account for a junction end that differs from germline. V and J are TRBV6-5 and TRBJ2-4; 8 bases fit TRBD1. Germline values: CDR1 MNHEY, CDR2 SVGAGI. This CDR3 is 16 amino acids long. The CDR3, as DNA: TGTGCCAGCAGTTACGGCCAGGGGGCTTCTCAAAACAGTCAGTACTTC. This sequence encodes CASSYGQGASQNSQYF.

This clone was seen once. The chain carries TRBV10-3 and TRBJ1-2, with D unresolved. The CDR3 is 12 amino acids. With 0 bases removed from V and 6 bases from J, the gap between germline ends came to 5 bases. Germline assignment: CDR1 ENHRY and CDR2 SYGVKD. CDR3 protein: CAISESRDGYTF. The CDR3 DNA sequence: TGTGCCATCAGTGAGTCGAGGGATGGCTACACCTTC.

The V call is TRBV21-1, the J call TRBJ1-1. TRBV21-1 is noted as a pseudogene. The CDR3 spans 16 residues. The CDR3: CASLDPRGLMNTEAFF. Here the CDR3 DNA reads TGTGCCAGCTTGGACCCCCGAGGGCTTATGAACACTGAAGCTTTCTTT.

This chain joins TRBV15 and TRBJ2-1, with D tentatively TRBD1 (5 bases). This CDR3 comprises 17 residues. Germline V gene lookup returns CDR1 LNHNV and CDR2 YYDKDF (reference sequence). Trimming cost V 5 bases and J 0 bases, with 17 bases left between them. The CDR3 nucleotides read TGTGCCACCAGCCCTTTTTTAGGGGCAAGCTCCTACAATGAGCAGTTCTTC. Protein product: CATSPFLGASSYNEQFF.

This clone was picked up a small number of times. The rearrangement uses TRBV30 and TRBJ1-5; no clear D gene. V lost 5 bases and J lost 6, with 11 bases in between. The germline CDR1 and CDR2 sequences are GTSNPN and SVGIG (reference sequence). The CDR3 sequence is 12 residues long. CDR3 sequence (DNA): TGTGCCTGGGGGAGTATGTCTCAGCCCCAGCATTTT. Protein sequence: CAWGSMSQPQHF.

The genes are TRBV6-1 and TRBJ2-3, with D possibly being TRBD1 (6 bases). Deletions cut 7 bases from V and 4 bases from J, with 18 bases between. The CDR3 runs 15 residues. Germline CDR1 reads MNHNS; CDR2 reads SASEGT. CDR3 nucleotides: TGTGCCAGCAACCTAAACCTGGACAGACCAGATACGCAGTATTTT. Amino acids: CASNLNLDRPDTQYF.

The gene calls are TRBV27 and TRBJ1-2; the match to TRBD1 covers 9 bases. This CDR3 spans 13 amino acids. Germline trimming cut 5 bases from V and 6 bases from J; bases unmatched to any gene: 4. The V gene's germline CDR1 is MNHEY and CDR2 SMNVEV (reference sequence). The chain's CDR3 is CASSKRTGDGYTF. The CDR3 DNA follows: TGTGCCAGCAGTAAACGGACAGGGGATGGCTACACCTTC.

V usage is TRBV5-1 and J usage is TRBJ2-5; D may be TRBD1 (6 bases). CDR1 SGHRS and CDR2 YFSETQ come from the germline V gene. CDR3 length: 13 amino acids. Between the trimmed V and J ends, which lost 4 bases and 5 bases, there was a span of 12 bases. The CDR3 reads CASSGGPGETQYF. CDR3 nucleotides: TGCGCCAGCAGCGGGGGCCCTGGGGAGACCCAGTACTTC.

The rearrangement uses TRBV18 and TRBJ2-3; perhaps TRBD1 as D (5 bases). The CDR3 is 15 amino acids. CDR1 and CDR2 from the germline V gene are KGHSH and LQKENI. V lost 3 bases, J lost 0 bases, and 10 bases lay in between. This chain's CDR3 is CASSPPGQSTDTQYF. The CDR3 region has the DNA TGTGCCAGCTCACCCCCCGGACAAAGCACAGATACGCAGTATTTT.

CDR3 sequence (DNA): TGCAGTGCCTACCATATTTATGGCTACACCTTC. It is translated as CSAYHIYGYTF. V gene TRBV20-1 combines with J gene TRBJ1-2; D is unclear. Looked up from germline, CDR1 is DFQATT and CDR2 is SNEGSKA (reference sequence). The CDR3 is 11 residues long. Trimming shortened V by 6 bases and J by 5 bases, and 10 bases separated the two germline ends.

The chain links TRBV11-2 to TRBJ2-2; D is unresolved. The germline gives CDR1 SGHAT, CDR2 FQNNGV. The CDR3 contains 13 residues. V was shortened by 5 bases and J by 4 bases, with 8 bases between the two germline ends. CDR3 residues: CASSALTTGELFF. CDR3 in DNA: TGTGCCAGCAGCGCACTTACCACCGGGGAGCTGTTTTTT.

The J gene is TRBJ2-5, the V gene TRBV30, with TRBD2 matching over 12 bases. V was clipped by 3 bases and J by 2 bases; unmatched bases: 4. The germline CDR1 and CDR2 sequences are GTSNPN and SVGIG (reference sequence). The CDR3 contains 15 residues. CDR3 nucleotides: TGTGCCTGGAGATTGGGACTAGCGGGTCAAGAGACCCAGTACTTC. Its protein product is CAWRLGLAGQETQYF.

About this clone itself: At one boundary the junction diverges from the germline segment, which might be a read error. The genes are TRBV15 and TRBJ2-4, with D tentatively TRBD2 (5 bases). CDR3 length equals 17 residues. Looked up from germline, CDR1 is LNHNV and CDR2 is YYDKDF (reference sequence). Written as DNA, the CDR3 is TGTGCCACCAGCAGGGACGTAAGCGCTCTAGCCAAAAACAGTCAGTACTTC. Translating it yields CATSRDVSALAKNSQYF.

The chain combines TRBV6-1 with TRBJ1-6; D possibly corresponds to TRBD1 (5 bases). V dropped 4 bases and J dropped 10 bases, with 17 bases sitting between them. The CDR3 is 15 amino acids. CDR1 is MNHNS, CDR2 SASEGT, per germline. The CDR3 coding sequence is TGTGCCAGCAGTGTTGGGGACTCCGTCGGGTCACCCCTCCACTTT. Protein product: CASSVGDSVGSPLHF.